This section outlines one T cell receptor beta chain sequence together with its context. The repertoire was sequenced with immunoSEQ multiplex PCR; TCRdb's copy has only in-frame clones and lacks some. Of roughly 10,000 clones listed, more than 55% were seen once; the top ten hold more than 7.5%. This CDR3 has 16 amino acids. Trimming pared 2 bases from V and 1 base from J, leaving 12 bases between. The germline V gene encodes CDR1 SGHTA and CDR2 FQGNSA. As to treatment: treatment-naive control, cytoreductive nephrectomy. This sample is drawn from a study of radiation and T cells in renal cell carcinoma.

The source of this sequence is a man aged 40-50 years with renal cell carcinoma. Here the sequenced sample was tumor tissue, taken from a patient whose treatment was nephrectomy without radiotherapy. This sequence joins TRBV7-2 and TRBJ1-5; D might be TRBD1 (5 bases). The CDR3 DNA sequence: TGTGCCAGCAGCTTATTAGGGGTTGGGAGCAATCAGCCCCAGCATTTT. This translates into CASSLLGVGSNQPQHF.